These 4 T cell receptor beta chains were all obtained from the same sample, sequenced in a study of CD4+ T cells in melanoma. Data came from immunoSEQ multiplex PCR; TCRdb stores just in-frame clones and leaves some out. In the table there are 15,000 or so clones, less than 70% of which are singletons. The sequenced material came from cells from a culture (not recorded whether cultured in vitro). The receptors derive from a human donor with melanoma.

The rearrangement links TRBV5-5 to TRBJ2-3; 9 bases fit TRBD2. This CDR3 has 15 residues. Trimming cost V 7 bases and J 5 bases; bases outside gene matches: 11. Germline CDR1 is SGHKS and CDR2 is YYEKEE (reference sequence). CDR3 bases: TGTGCCAGCTTAAAGGCGGGGGGGCCAATAGATACGCAGTATTTT. Encoded protein: CASLKAGGPIDTQYF.

This clone appeared once. The chain is built from TRBV7-3 and TRBJ2-1; the D gene is possibly TRBD2 (6 bases). The germline V gene has CDR1 SGHTA and CDR2 FQGTGA. Trimming removed 2 bases from V and 9 bases from J, with 8 bases in between. The CDR3 sequence is 12 residues long. The CDR3 here is CASSLGRGEQFF. CDR3 coding DNA: TGTGCCAGCAGCTTAGGGCGGGGTGAGCAGTTCTTC.

This chain joins TRBV6-1 and TRBJ2-3; possible D gene TRBD1, 6 bases. Germline values: CDR1 MNHNS, CDR2 SASEGT. CDR3 length: 14 residues. With 3 bases removed from V and 2 bases from J, the gap between germline ends came to 9 bases. In nucleotides, the CDR3 is TGTGCCAGCAGTGAGGGGGCAGCCACAGATACGCAGTATTTT. This encodes CASSEGAATDTQYF.

This clone has just one count. The rearrangement links TRBV6-5 to TRBJ1-2; the match to TRBD1 covers 8 bases. CDR1 and CDR2 (germline): MNHEY, SVGAGI. The CDR3 is 15 amino acids. Trimming at V came to 7 bases and at J to 2 bases, leaving 9 bases not matched to a gene. Here the CDR3 DNA reads TGTGCCAGCACCCAGGGGGCCCTAAAAAACTATGGCTACACCTTC. Its protein is CASTQGALKNYGYTF.